These T cell receptor beta chains were read from a single sample in a study of blood T cell repertoires in COVID-19. Generated by immunoSEQ multiplex PCR, the TCRdb table keeps only in-frame clones and is missing some. There are 150,000 to 160,000 clones in the sample; 80% occur only once, and approximately 0.5% lies in the top ten. Sequences were obtained from peripheral blood. These TCRs come from a man aged 55 to 70 with acute or convalescent COVID-19. Both conserved end residues are part of each CDR3. A D gene is named only where the DNA matches it firmly. A row's size may be missing; if present it is once, few, many or a size class.

clone_size: NA; cdr3_length: 14; d_call: NA; v_call: TRBV18; j_call: TRBJ1-2; cdr3_nt: TGTGCCAGCTCACCAGACGGGACATATCATGGCTACACCTTC; cdr3_aa: CASSPDGTYHGYTF
clone_size: NA; cdr3_length: 14; d_call: NA; v_call: TRBV6-5; j_call: TRBJ1-3; cdr3_nt: TGTGCCAGCAGGGAGGGGAGCTCTGGAAACACCATATATTTT; cdr3_aa: CASREGSSGNTIYF
clone_size: once; cdr3_length: 14; d_call: NA; v_call: TRBV12-5; j_call: TRBJ2-1; cdr3_nt: TGTGCTAGTGGACGCGGGACTCGTTACAATGAGCAGTTCTTC; cdr3_aa: CASGRGTRYNEQFF
clone_size: NA; cdr3_length: 13; d_call: NA; v_call: TRBV7-9; j_call: TRBJ2-7; cdr3_nt: TGTGCCAGCAGTCCGGACACAACCTACGAGCAGTACTTC; cdr3_aa: CASSPDTTYEQYF
clone_size: few; cdr3_length: 15; d_call: NA; v_call: TRBV3-1/TRBV3-2; j_call: TRBJ1-1; cdr3_nt: TGTGCCAGCAGCCAAGGCGGGTCGGAGAACACTGAAGCTTTCTTT; cdr3_aa: CASSQGGSENTEAFF
clone_size: NA; cdr3_length: 13; d_call: TRBD1; v_call: TRBV2; j_call: TRBJ1-1; cdr3_nt: TGTGCCAGCAGGATACAGGGGCGGTATGAAGCTTTCTTT; cdr3_aa: CASRIQGRYEAFF
clone_size: NA; cdr3_length: 15; d_call: NA; v_call: TRBV6-5; j_call: TRBJ2-2; cdr3_nt: TGTGCCAGCAGTTATTCGGGGAGTCGAACCGGGGAGCTGTTTTTT; cdr3_aa: CASSYSGSRTGELFF
clone_size: NA; cdr3_length: 19; d_call: TRBD2; v_call: TRBV4-1; j_call: TRBJ2-1; cdr3_nt: TGCGCCAGCAGCCAAGATAGGGCCGTAGCGGGGGGGCGATACAATGAGCAGTTCTTC; cdr3_aa: CASSQDRAVAGGRYNEQFF
clone_size: NA; cdr3_length: 12; d_call: NA; v_call: TRBV11-3; j_call: TRBJ2-3; cdr3_nt: TGTGCCAGCAGCTCCAACACAGATACGCAGTATTTT; cdr3_aa: CASSSNTDTQYF
clone_size: NA; cdr3_length: 14; d_call: TRBD2; v_call: TRBV29-1; j_call: TRBJ2-3; cdr3_nt: TGCAGCGTTCGCACTAGCGGGAGACTAGATACGCAGTATTTT; cdr3_aa: CSVRTSGRLDTQYF
clone_size: NA; cdr3_length: 13; d_call: TRBD1; v_call: TRBV12-3/TRBV12-4; j_call: TRBJ1-3; cdr3_nt: TGTGCCAGCAGCCATGACAGGGCTAACACCATATATTTT; cdr3_aa: CASSHDRANTIYF
clone_size: once; cdr3_length: 14; d_call: NA; v_call: TRBV11-2; j_call: TRBJ1-1; cdr3_nt: TGTGCCAGCAGCCTTGGGACAATGAACACTGAAGCTTTCTTT; cdr3_aa: CASSLGTMNTEAFF
clone_size: NA; cdr3_length: 14; d_call: NA; v_call: TRBV5-1; j_call: TRBJ1-5; cdr3_nt: TGCGCCAGCAGCCCAGGGTCGGGCAATCAGCCCCAGCATTTT; cdr3_aa: CASSPGSGNQPQHF
clone_size: NA; cdr3_length: 15; d_call: TRBD1; v_call: TRBV28; j_call: TRBJ1-5; cdr3_nt: TGTGCCAGCAGTTCCGGACAGGGAAGCAATCAGCCCCAGCATTTT; cdr3_aa: CASSSGQGSNQPQHF
clone_size: NA; cdr3_length: 14; d_call: TRBD1; v_call: TRBV7-6; j_call: TRBJ2-7; cdr3_nt: TGTGCCAGCAGCCGGGACAGGGGAAACTACGAGCAGTACTTC; cdr3_aa: CASSRDRGNYEQYF
clone_size: once; cdr3_length: 15; d_call: TRBD2; v_call: TRBV6-5; j_call: TRBJ2-1; cdr3_nt: TGTGCCAGCAGTTCTACTAGCGGGGGGTACAATGAGCAGTTCTTC; cdr3_aa: CASSSTSGGYNEQFF
clone_size: once; cdr3_length: 14; d_call: NA; v_call: TRBV5-1; j_call: TRBJ1-1; cdr3_nt: TGCGCCAGCAGCTTAGGGGGGGCGGACACTGAAGCTTTCTTT; cdr3_aa: CASSLGGADTEAFF
clone_size: NA; cdr3_length: 13; d_call: TRBD1; v_call: TRBV6-4; j_call: TRBJ1-2; cdr3_nt: TGTGCCAGGAGCCCCGGACAGGGCTTGCGCTACACCTTC; cdr3_aa: CARSPGQGLRYTF
clone_size: NA; cdr3_length: 13; d_call: NA; v_call: TRBV12-5; j_call: TRBJ1-1; cdr3_nt: TGTGCTAGTGGTTTGACAGCTAACACTGAAGCTTTCTTT; cdr3_aa: CASGLTANTEAFF
clone_size: NA; cdr3_length: 13; d_call: NA; v_call: TRBV12-3/TRBV12-4; j_call: TRBJ2-7; cdr3_nt: TGTGCCAGCAGACGTGACAACTCCTACGAGCAGTACTTC; cdr3_aa: CASRRDNSYEQYF
clone_size: NA; cdr3_length: 14; d_call: TRBD1; v_call: TRBV25-1; j_call: TRBJ1-5; cdr3_nt: TGTGCCAGCGGGGTGACAGGGTCGAGGGTGCCCCAGCATTTT; cdr3_aa: CASGVTGSRVPQHF
clone_size: NA; cdr3_length: 15; d_call: TRBD1; v_call: TRBV30; j_call: TRBJ2-5; cdr3_nt: TGTGCCTGGAGTTCCGGGACAGGGGTTCAAGAGACCCAGTACTTC; cdr3_aa: CAWSSGTGVQETQYF
clone_size: NA; cdr3_length: 15; d_call: NA; v_call: TRBV5-1; j_call: TRBJ2-3; cdr3_nt: TGCGCCAGCACGGTTGAGGGTACCGGCACAGATACGCAGTATTTT; cdr3_aa: CASTVEGTGTDTQYF
clone_size: few; cdr3_length: 15; d_call: NA; v_call: TRBV4-3; j_call: TRBJ2-1; cdr3_nt: TGCGCCAGCAGCCAAGATGGGTGGGACAACAATGAGCAGTTCTTC; cdr3_aa: CASSQDGWDNNEQFF
clone_size: NA; cdr3_length: 17; d_call: TRBD1; v_call: TRBV6-2/TRBV6-3; j_call: TRBJ2-7; cdr3_nt: TGTGCCAGCAGCCCCGAGGGCCAAGGGACAGGAGGCTACGAGCAGTACTTC; cdr3_aa: CASSPEGQGTGGYEQYF
clone_size: NA; cdr3_length: 13; d_call: NA; v_call: TRBV7-9; j_call: TRBJ2-7; cdr3_nt: TGTGCCAGCAGCTTGGGGAGGCTAAACGAGCAGTACTTC; cdr3_aa: CASSLGRLNEQYF
clone_size: NA; cdr3_length: 20; d_call: TRBD1; v_call: TRBV5-5; j_call: TRBJ1-6; cdr3_nt: TGTGCCAGCAGCTTGATATCCGCGGGCGGGCCGGGACAGGGGGCGAGATCCCTCCACTTT; cdr3_aa: CASSLISAGGPGQGARSLHF
clone_size: NA; cdr3_length: 13; d_call: TRBD2; v_call: TRBV7-9; j_call: TRBJ2-7; cdr3_nt: TGTGCCAGCAGCCGCGGGACGGGAGGGGAGCAGTACTTC; cdr3_aa: CASSRGTGGEQYF
clone_size: NA; cdr3_length: 14; d_call: TRBD1; v_call: TRBV7-2; j_call: TRBJ1-2; cdr3_nt: TGTGCCAGCCGGAGACCAGGGGGCAGCTATGGCTACACCTTC; cdr3_aa: CASRRPGGSYGYTF
clone_size: NA; cdr3_length: 11; d_call: NA; v_call: TRBV5-1; j_call: TRBJ1-4; cdr3_nt: TGCGCCAGCAGCTTTCAGGAAAAACTGTTTTTT; cdr3_aa: CASSFQEKLFF
clone_size: NA; cdr3_length: 15; d_call: NA; v_call: TRBV4-2; j_call: TRBJ1-4; cdr3_nt: TGTGCCAGCAGCCAAGATCGGGGAACTAATGAAAAACTGTTTTTT; cdr3_aa: CASSQDRGTNEKLFF
clone_size: NA; cdr3_length: 17; d_call: TRBD2; v_call: TRBV19; j_call: TRBJ2-3; cdr3_nt: TGTGCCAGTAGTTTGAGTAGCGGGAGGGCCGGTGCAGATACGCAGTATTTT; cdr3_aa: CASSLSSGRAGADTQYF
clone_size: NA; cdr3_length: 13; d_call: NA; v_call: TRBV5-4; j_call: TRBJ2-3; cdr3_nt: TGTGCCAGCAGCTTTGGCGGCGAAGGTACGCAGTATTTT; cdr3_aa: CASSFGGEGTQYF
clone_size: NA; cdr3_length: 14; d_call: TRBD1; v_call: TRBV7-8; j_call: TRBJ2-7; cdr3_nt: TGTGCCAGCAGCTTAGACAGGGGACCTTACGAGCAGTACTTC; cdr3_aa: CASSLDRGPYEQYF
clone_size: NA; cdr3_length: 13; d_call: TRBD1; v_call: TRBV30; j_call: TRBJ2-5; cdr3_nt: TGTGCCACGGACGGGACAGGCCAGGAGACCCAGTACTTC; cdr3_aa: CATDGTGQETQYF